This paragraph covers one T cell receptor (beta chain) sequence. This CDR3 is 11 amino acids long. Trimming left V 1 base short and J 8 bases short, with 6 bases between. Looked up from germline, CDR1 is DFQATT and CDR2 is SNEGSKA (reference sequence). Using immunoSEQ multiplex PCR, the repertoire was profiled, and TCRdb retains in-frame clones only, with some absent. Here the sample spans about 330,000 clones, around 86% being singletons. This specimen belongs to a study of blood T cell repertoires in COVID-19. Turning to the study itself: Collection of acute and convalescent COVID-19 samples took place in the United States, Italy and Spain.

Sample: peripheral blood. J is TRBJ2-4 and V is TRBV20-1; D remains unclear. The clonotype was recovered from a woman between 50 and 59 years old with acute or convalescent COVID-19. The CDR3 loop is CSARGADIQYF. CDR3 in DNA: TGCAGTGCTAGAGGGGCAGACATTCAGTACTTC.